Listed below are T cell receptor beta chains from one sample, sequenced in a study of blood T cell repertoires in COVID-19. TCRdb's copy holds only in-frame clones and misses some; the assay was immunoSEQ multiplex PCR. The sample consists of about 170,000 clones, around nine tenths of them appearing once. The sample consisted of peripheral blood. The receptors were sampled from a man between 65 and 85 years old with acute or convalescent COVID-19. The CDR3 runs from the conserved cysteine through the conserved F or W. Each record gives: J gene, V gene, CDR3 protein.

TRBJ2-7	TRBV27	CASNGRGGRPFYEQYF
TRBJ2-4	TRBV28	CASKAGTRGNIQYF
TRBJ2-1	TRBV28	CASSPNQGVSYNEQFF
TRBJ2-7	TRBV7-9	CASSLPPGQSYEQYF
TRBJ1-1	TRBV3-1/TRBV3-2	CASSQVGGRTEAFF
TRBJ1-5	TRBV11-2	CASSNRGQPQHF
TRBJ2-5	TRBV29-1	CSVDDRGQETQYF
TRBJ2-5	TRBV3-1/TRBV3-2	CASSQDWFPGQETQYF
TRBJ2-5	TRBV5-4	CASSPTSGGEETQYF
TRBJ1-5	TRBV3-1/TRBV3-2	CASSQDQGPSQPQHF
TRBJ2-7	TRBV9	CASSVGQGVIYEQYF
TRBJ1-5	TRBV6-4	CASSDRGRMGEEEPQHF
TRBJ1-1	TRBV6-5	CASQPTPLLDTEAFF
TRBJ2-1	TRBV18	CASSPPGANEQFF
TRBJ2-7	TRBV11-1	CASSLRSGNYEQYF
TRBJ2-2	TRBV19	CASRVGQGYGELFF
TRBJ1-4	TRBV4-2	CASSQGGGEHKNEKLFF
TRBJ1-3	TRBV5-5	CASSLSGTPGTIYF
TRBJ1-2	TRBV7-3	CASSLMPGQGESYTF
TRBJ2-7	TRBV10-1	CARAVAASYEQYF
TRBJ1-3	TRBV6-5	CATEPFGNTIYF
TRBJ2-3	TRBV7-9	CASSLAGLTDTQYF
TRBJ2-3	TRBV11-2	CASSFRGRSTDTQYF
TRBJ1-1	TRBV7-9	CASSPTVGEAFF
TRBJ2-2	TRBV28	CASSLMRIDTGELFF